The clone carrying this T cell receptor (beta chain) was counted a few times. The sample belongs to a study of blood T cell repertoires in COVID-19. Whole-study context: Acute and convalescent COVID-19 specimens originated in the United States, Italy and Spain. Nucleic acid was either cDNA or gDNA, and it came from T cells, B-cell-depleted T cells, or PBMCs.

Germline V gene lookup returns CDR1 MDHEN and CDR2 SYDVKM. The CDR3 runs to 14 residues. With V trimmed by 9 bases and J by 1 base, 4 bases remained unmatched. How the authors handled the data: Scientists estimated how many nucleated cells there were by amplifying reference gene primers. The protocol was immunoSEQ multiplex PCR, while the TCRdb copy is restricted to in-frame clones and leaves out a portion. That table is the source of V, J and clone size, and D and trimming were worked out from the DNA. Seen here are approximately 300,000 clones, roughly 87% observed once, and the top ten hold roughly 2.2%.

The TCR was taken from a woman aged 50 to 60 who had recovered from COVID-19. V and J are TRBV28 and TRBJ1-5, with 9 bases matching TRBD1. The sequencing sample was made of peripheral blood. The CDR3 nucleotides read TGTGCCAGTAACAGGGGGCTGAGCAATCAGCCCCAGCATTTT. It codes for CASNRGLSNQPQHF. The full variable domain, rest sourced from reference TRBV28 and TRBJ1-5, is DVKVTQSSRYLVKRTGEKVFLECVQDMDHENMFWYRQDPGLGLRLIYFSYDVKMKEKGDIPEGYSVSREKKERFSLILESASTNQTSMYLCASNRGLSNQPQHFGDGTRLSIL.